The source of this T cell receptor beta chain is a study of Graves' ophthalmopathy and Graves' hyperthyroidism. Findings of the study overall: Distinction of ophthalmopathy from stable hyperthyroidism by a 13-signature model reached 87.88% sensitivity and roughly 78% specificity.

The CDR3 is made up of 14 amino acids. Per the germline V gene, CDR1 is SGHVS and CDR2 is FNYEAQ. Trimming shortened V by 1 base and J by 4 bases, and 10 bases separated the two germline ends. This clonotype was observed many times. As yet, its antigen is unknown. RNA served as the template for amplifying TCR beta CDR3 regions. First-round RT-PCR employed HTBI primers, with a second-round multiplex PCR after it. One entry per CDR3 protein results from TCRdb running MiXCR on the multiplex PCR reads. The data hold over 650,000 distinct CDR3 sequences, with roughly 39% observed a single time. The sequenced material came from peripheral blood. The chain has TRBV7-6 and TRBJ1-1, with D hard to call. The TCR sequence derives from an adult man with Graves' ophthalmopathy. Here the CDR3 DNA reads TGTGCCAGCAGCTTAGGGCAGTGGGGCACTGAAGCTTTCTTT. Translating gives CASSLGQWGTEAFF.